Listed below are T cell receptor beta chains from one sample, sequenced in a study of blood T cell repertoires in COVID-19. The data were produced by immunoSEQ multiplex PCR, yet TCRdb's version contains in-frame clones alone and is incomplete. The sample lists some 220,000 clones, 80% to 90% occurring once. Sequencing used PBMCs or T cells enriched from blood (not recorded which). The receptors stem from a woman younger than 35 in a cohort exposed to, infected with or recovered from COVID-19 (not recorded which). Both conserved end residues are trimmed from each CDR3.

j_call v_call cdr3_aa
TRBJ1-2 TRBV6-5 ASSYATGSYYGYT
TRBJ1-2 TRBV3-1/TRBV3-2 ASSQDESWGYT
TRBJ1-5 TRBV6-8 ASSYMDRDNQPQH
TRBJ1-6 TRBV2 ASSGGGVFIYNSPLH
TRBJ2-1 TRBV11-2 ASSSDMRNEQF
TRBJ2-7 TRBV11-2 ASSLNRVEQY
TRBJ1-1 TRBV9 ASSPAPRTNTEAF
TRBJ1-1 TRBV7-9 ASSRDSNTEAF
TRBJ2-1 TRBV7-9 ASSSLPNEQF
TRBJ2-7 TRBV28 ASSWTGTSYEQY
TRBJ2-5 TRBV5-1 ASRSDSSRETQY
TRBJ2-3 TRBV5-8 ASSPGLARDTQY
TRBJ2-1 TRBV4-2 ASSQGGLAGDEQF
TRBJ1-1 TRBV24-1 ATSGPGGSTEAF
TRBJ1-4 TRBV6-1 ASSEGTDDEKLF
TRBJ1-4 TRBV19 ASSGQIPTEKLF
TRBJ2-1 TRBV10-1 ASSGQTGQNYNEQF
TRBJ2-7 TRBV7-2 ASSPDGGGTNYEQY
TRBJ1-1 TRBV6-5 ASRPPTGESAF
TRBJ2-2 TRBV5-4 ASSPTDSGELF